These 28 T cell receptor beta chains originate from one sample sequenced in a study of shared clonotypes between healthy human individuals. Some clones are missing from TCRdb's copy, which holds only in-frame ones; the method was immunoSEQ multiplex PCR. The table shows some 320,000 clones, with 87% occurring only once. Sequencing was carried out using memory CD8+ T cells sorted from blood. Subset here: CD45RO+ cells pooled with CCR7-negative TemRA cells. These receptor sequences come from a man between 18 and 35 years old in good health.

The chain joins TRBV7-9 to TRBJ1-2; TRBD1 is a possible D gene (6 bases). The V end lost 4 bases, the J end lost 0 bases, and 21 bases lay between the germline ends. The length of the CDR3 is 18 residues. Looked up from germline, CDR1 is SEHNR and CDR2 is FQNEAQ (reference sequence). The CDR3 protein is CASSSTLETGLANYGYTF. The DNA for the CDR3 is TGTGCCAGCAGCTCAACTCTCGAGACAGGCCTGGCTAACTATGGCTACACCTTC. Combining the CDR3 with reference TRBV7-9 and TRBJ1-2 gives the whole variable domain DTGVSQNPRHKITKRGQNVTFRCDPISEHNRLYWYRQTLGQGPEFLTYFQNEAQLEKSRLLSDRFSAERPKGSFSTLEIQRTEQGDSAMYLCASSSTLETGLANYGYTFGSGTRLTVV.

A few counts support this clone. The rearrangement links TRBV9 to TRBJ2-2; D may be TRBD2 (5 bases). The V end was cut by 4 bases, the J end by 5 bases, with 9 bases between. CDR1 and CDR2 from the germline V gene are SGDLS and YYNGEE. The CDR3 has 13 amino acids. As DNA, the CDR3 is TGTGCCAGCAGCCCCCGGGGAACCGGGGAGCTGTTTTTT. Protein: CASSPRGTGELFF. The full variable domain, rest sourced from reference TRBV9 and TRBJ2-2, is DSGVTQTPKHLITATGQRVTLRCSPRSGDLSVYWYQQSLDQGLQFLIQYYNGEERAKGNILERFSAQQFPDLHSELNLSSLELGDSALYFCASSPRGTGELFFGEGSRLTVL.

The chain recombines TRBV28 with TRBJ2-5, with D perhaps given as TRBD1 or TRBD2 (5 bases each). Germline lookup yields CDR1 MDHEN and CDR2 SYDVKM. V was trimmed by 5 bases and J by 3 bases, leaving 16 bases between them. The CDR3 length is 15 residues. The CDR3 loop is CASSPTGTDEETQYF. The CDR3 nucleotides are TGTGCCAGCAGTCCTACCGGGACGGATGAAGAGACCCAGTACTTC.

V gene TRBV28 combines with J gene TRBJ2-7; D unclear. Germline values: CDR1 MDHEN, CDR2 SYDVKM. The CDR3 is 14 amino acids. V lost 6 bases and J 7 bases, leaving 19 bases between the germline ends. The CDR3 region has the DNA TGTGCCAGCAGCCCCTCCTATAAACTAAGGGAGCAGTACTTC. It encodes CASSPSYKLREQYF.

This chain uses TRBV4-3 with TRBJ2-2; 10 bases fit TRBD2. V dropped 0 bases and J dropped 4; count of bases not matched to a gene: 5. This CDR3 is 17 amino acids long. The germline V gene has CDR1 LGHNA and CDR2 YSLEER. This chain's CDR3 is CASSQDPSGSFTGELFF. DNA of the CDR3: TGCGCCAGCAGCCAAGACCCTAGCGGGAGTTTCACCGGGGAGCTGTTTTTT.

The chain couples TRBV28 to TRBJ2-7; TRBD1 aligns across 12 bases. V was clipped by 4 bases and J by 5 bases; unmatched bases: 6. Germline V lookup: CDR1 MDHEN, CDR2 SYDVKM. This CDR3 has 15 amino acids. In DNA form, the CDR3 reads TGTGCCAGCAGTTCCGGGACAGGGGGCGGCCACGAGCAGTACTTC. As protein: CASSSGTGGGHEQYF.

J is TRBJ1-1 and V is TRBV10-3, with 8 bases that match TRBD1. J gave up 5 bases and V 2 bases, and 4 bases lay outside the gene matches. CDR1 and CDR2 (germline): ENHRY, SYGVKD. This CDR3 is built from 14 residues. The CDR3 reads CAISEADRGTEAFF. CDR3 sequence (DNA): TGTGCCATCAGTGAGGCCGACAGGGGAACTGAAGCTTTCTTT.

This chain joins TRBV15 and TRBJ2-1, with D hard to call. V lost 4 bases, J lost 7 bases, and 17 bases lay in between. Germline CDR1 is LNHNV and CDR2 is YYDKDF (reference sequence). The CDR3 has 15 amino acids. This CDR3 is CATSMVGPGANEQFF. Here the CDR3 DNA reads TGTGCCACCAGCATGGTTGGCCCTGGAGCTAATGAGCAGTTCTTC.

The chain uses TRBV28 and TRBJ2-1; D is undetermined. Germline CDR1 reads MDHEN; CDR2 reads SYDVKM. The CDR3 loop spans 14 amino acids. Trimming pared 1 base from V and 8 bases from J, leaving 12 bases between. The CDR3 sequence is CASSLFFLRDEQFF. CDR3 in DNA: TGTGCCAGCAGTTTATTTTTTCTTCGGGATGAGCAGTTCTTC.

The DNA of the CDR3 is TGTGCCAGCAGCTTCTCTGGGGGCGGTTCACCCCTCCACTTT. This gives the protein CASSFSGGGSPLHF. The chain links TRBV5-4 to TRBJ1-6, with D possibly TRBD1 on 6 matching bases. The ends were cut back, 2 bases at V and 9 bases at J, with 12 bases in the middle. Germline assignment: CDR1 SGHNT and CDR2 YYREEE (reference sequence). The CDR3 runs to 14 residues.

This rearrangement joins TRBV5-6 to TRBJ1-6; 9 bases map to TRBD1. CDR1 is SGHDT, CDR2 YYEEEE, per germline. Trimming took 3 bases from V and 8 from J; bases not matched to a gene: 9. CDR3 length: 16 residues. The CDR3 region has the DNA TGTGCCAGCAGCTCCGAGCCGGGACAGGGATATTCACCCCTCCACTTT. The encoded protein is CASSSEPGQGYSPLHF.

The rearrangement uses TRBV10-3 and TRBJ2-1, with D perhaps matching TRBD1 or TRBD2 (5 bases each). This CDR3 spans 14 amino acids. Germline V gene sequence: CDR1 ENHRY, CDR2 SYGVKD. V lost 7 bases and J lost 7, with 17 bases in between. The CDR3 reads CAINVVGPGNEQFF. The DNA for the CDR3 is TGTGCCATCAACGTGGTGGGGCCGGGGAATGAGCAGTTCTTC.

In DNA, the CDR3 is TGTGCCAGCAGTTTACAGGGCTCAGAAGCTTTCTTT. Translating it yields CASSLQGSEAFF. The chain links TRBV2 to TRBJ1-1; TRBD1 is a possible D gene (6 bases). The germline V and J ends were trimmed by 5 bases and 8 bases, with 12 bases remaining between them. The germline gives CDR1 SNHLY, CDR2 FYNNEI. This CDR3 has 12 amino acids. The entire variable domain, with the rest obtained from reference TRBV2 and TRBJ1-1, is as follows: EPEVTQTPSHQVTQMGQEVILRCVPISNHLYFYWYRQILGQKVEFLVSFYNNEISEKSEIFDDQFSVERPDGSNFTLKIRSTKLEDSAMYFCASSLQGSEAFFGQGTRLTVV.

This chain connects TRBV29-1 to TRBJ2-5; possibly TRBD1 for D (8 bases). Deletions cut 4 bases from V and 5 bases from J, with 14 bases between. The CDR3 totals 13 residues. CDR1 is SQVTM and CDR2 is ANQGSEA in the germline V gene. The CDR3 DNA reads TGCAGCGTTGTCGACAGGGGAGGGGAGACCCAGTACTTC. This translates into CSVVDRGGETQYF.

The chain recombines TRBV4-1 with TRBJ2-7; TRBD2 matches at 10 bases. CDR1 and CDR2 (germline): MGHRA, YSYEKL. The CDR3 length is 15 residues. Trimming removed 4 bases from V and 4 bases from J; junction bases left unmatched: 7. The DNA for the CDR3 is TGCGCCAGCAGCCTCTCTAGCGGGGGCGGATACGAGCAGTACTTC. Its translation: CASSLSSGGGYEQYF.

The chain couples TRBV28 to TRBJ2-2, with TRBD2 matching over 10 bases. The junction had 3 bases not matched to a gene; V was cut back by 8 bases and J by 3 bases. The V gene's germline CDR1 is MDHEN and CDR2 SYDVKM. The CDR3 runs 14 residues. The CDR3 nucleotides are TGTGCCAGCGAACTAGCGGGGTACACCGGGGAGCTGTTTTTT. This translates into CASELAGYTGELFF.

The rearrangement uses TRBV5-1 and TRBJ1-3, with a tentative D call TRBD1 (6 bases). The CDR3 runs 15 residues. From germline, CDR1 is SGHRS and CDR2 YFSETQ. V was shortened by 1 base and J by 0 bases, with 8 bases between the two germline ends. The CDR3 nucleotides are TGCGCCAGCAGCTTGCAGGGGCACTCTGGAAACACCATATATTTT. Translating gives CASSLQGHSGNTIYF.

V usage is TRBV6-5 and J usage is TRBJ1-1, with TRBD1 matching over 9 bases. The CDR3 length is 16 residues. Trimming cost V 2 bases and J 5 bases; bases outside gene matches: 9. From germline, CDR1 is MNHEY and CDR2 SVGAGI. The CDR3 DNA reads as TGTGCCAGCAGTTACGGGGAACAGGGGGCGAGGACTGAAGCTTTCTTT. Its protein is CASSYGEQGARTEAFF.

The rearrangement joins TRBV11-2 to TRBJ2-5, with D possibly TRBD1 on 6 matching bases. CDR1 is SGHAT, CDR2 FQNNGV, per germline. V lost 1 base and J lost 2, with 17 bases in between. The CDR3 sequence is 17 residues long. The CDR3 sequence: CASSLGPFGTRQETQYF. Written as DNA, the CDR3 is TGTGCCAGCAGCTTAGGCCCTTTTGGGACAAGACAAGAGACCCAGTACTTC.

This clone appeared a single time. The chain is built from TRBV25-1 and TRBJ1-2; D not resolved. Between the trimmed V and J ends, which lost 2 bases and 8 bases, there was a span of 9 bases. CDR3 length equals 12 residues. Germline CDR1 and CDR2: MGHDK and SYGVNS. CDR3 loop: CASSEGSLGYTF. CDR3 nucleotides: TGTGCCAGCAGTGAAGGGTCCCTCGGCTACACCTTC.

V gene TRBV13 combines with J gene TRBJ2-1; the match to TRBD2 covers 11 bases. The J segment lost 9 bases and the V segment lost 6 bases, leaving 13 bases of the junction unmatched. The CDR3 covers 16 residues. Germline lookup yields CDR1 PRHDT and CDR2 FYEKMQ (reference sequence). The CDR3 protein is CASRPIIAGGRGEQFF. CDR3 nucleotides: TGTGCCAGCAGACCGATTATAGCGGGAGGGCGGGGTGAGCAGTTCTTC. The full variable domain, its missing parts supplied by reference TRBV13 and TRBJ2-1, is AAGVIQSPRHLIKEKRETATLKCYPIPRHDTVYWYQQGPGQDPQFLISFYEKMQSDKGSIPDRFSAQQFSDYHSELNMSSLELGDSALYFCASRPIIAGGRGEQFFGPGTRLTVL.

J is TRBJ2-1 and V is TRBV6-5, with D possibly being TRBD1 (6 bases). Germline loops: CDR1 MNHEY, CDR2 SVGAGI. This CDR3 is 14 amino acids long. V was cut by 2 bases and J by 6 bases, with 11 bases left in between. The CDR3 DNA reads TGTGCCAGCAGTTACAAGGGGGTATTCAATGAGCAGTTCTTC. This translates into CASSYKGVFNEQFF.

J is TRBJ2-7 and V is TRBV27; the D is unclear. The V gene's germline CDR1 is MNHEY and CDR2 SMNVEV (reference sequence). CDR3 length: 16 amino acids. Deletions cut 3 bases from V and 0 bases from J, with 15 bases between. This CDR3 is CASSFALGSSSYEQYF. DNA for the CDR3: TGTGCCAGCAGTTTCGCCTTGGGGTCGAGCTCCTACGAGCAGTACTTC.

The J gene is TRBJ2-3, the V gene TRBV6-1; 7 nucleotides line up with TRBD1. CDR3 length equals 16 residues. Germline CDR1 and CDR2: MNHNS and SASEGT. Trimming at V came to 2 bases and at J to 1 base, leaving 6 bases not matched to a gene. The CDR3 coding sequence is TGTGCCAGCAGTGAACCCCCAGGGGGAGGCACAGATACGCAGTATTTT. This encodes CASSEPPGGGTDTQYF.

As to this clone: A far larger clone is a single base away, which makes a read error likely. J is TRBJ2-6 and V is TRBV4-3; TRBD2 is a possible D gene (6 bases). Germline CDR1 LGHNA, CDR2 YSLEER. The CDR3 totals 16 residues. V gave up 0 bases and J gave up 2 bases, with 8 bases separating them. The DNA for the CDR3 is TGCGCCAGCAGCCAAGATCCTAGCGCTGGGGCCAACGTCCTGACTTTC. Translation: CASSQDPSAGANVLTF.

The CDR3 is CSVVRAKFTGGYTF. As DNA, the CDR3 is TGCAGCGTTGTTAGGGCCAAATTTACAGGGGGCTACACCTTC. The genes are TRBV29-1 and TRBJ1-2; TRBD1 might be the D (6 bases). The CDR3 is made up of 14 amino acids. Trimming took 4 bases from V and 8 from J, leaving 20 bases between them. Germline values: CDR1 SQVTM, CDR2 ANQGSEA.

V usage is TRBV5-1 and J usage is TRBJ2-1, with unresolved D. V shed 0 bases and J shed 3 bases, with 7 bases lying between them. CDR1 is SGHRS and CDR2 is YFSETQ in the germline V gene. The CDR3 spans 14 residues. The CDR3 DNA follows: TGCGCCAGCAGCTTGGAGACGAGCTACAATGAGCAGTTCTTC. Protein: CASSLETSYNEQFF. Drawing the rest from reference TRBV5-1 and TRBJ2-1, the complete variable domain is KAGVTQTPRYLIKTRGQQVTLSCSPISGHRSVSWYQQTPGQGLQFLFEYFSETQRNKGNFPGRFSGRQFSNSRSEMNVSTLELGDSALYLCASSLETSYNEQFFGPGTRLTVL.

A remark on this clone: This CDR3 is also generated by other DNA sequences in the sample. The chain combines TRBV7-9 with TRBJ2-5, with D uncertain. Trimming stripped 4 bases from V and 2 bases from J, with 2 bases between. Looked up from germline, CDR1 is SEHNR and CDR2 is FQNEAQ (reference sequence). The CDR3 runs 11 residues. CDR3 bases: TGTGCCAGCAGCTCTCAAGAGACCCAGTACTTC. The encoded protein is CASSSQETQYF.